The clone carrying this TCR beta chain was seen only a few times. This sample was included in a study of T-cell reconstitution after alpha-beta-depleted transplantation in children. Using unique molecular identifiers, the investigators prepared the TCRbeta library. Via MiXCR, TCRdb re-called the PCR reads, giving one row per CDR3 protein. Here the sample spans approximately 640,000 distinct CDR3 sequences, roughly 15% being singletons. This CDR3 has 13 residues. Unmatched junction bases numbered 7, after V lost 4 bases and J lost 8 bases. V and J are TRBV12-3 or TRBV12-4 and TRBJ1-2; 7 bases are a match to TRBD1. The material was PBMCs from the stem cell graft donor, obtained from the stem cell graft. The clonotype comes from a human donor who donated a stem cell graft to a child with acute myeloid leukemia. This CDR3 is CASSYTGEDGYTF. In nucleotides, the CDR3 is TGTGCCAGCAGTTATACAGGGGAGGACGGCTACACCTTC.